Listed below are T cell receptor beta chains from one sample, sequenced in a study of identical twins. A single record per CDR3 protein comes from TCRdb applying MiXCR to the 5' RACE reads. The table includes 250,000 or so distinct CDR3 sequences, about 7.5% detected once. The sample was also linked to a second study, of yellow fever vaccine responses in identical twins.

The sequencing sample was made of CD8+ T cells sorted from blood. These receptors were collected from a woman aged 18-29 years in good health. Each CDR3 is given with its conserved first and last residue. A D gene is named only where the DNA matches it firmly. A row's size may be missing; if present it is once, few, many or a size class.

d_gene: -
abundance: -
v_gene: TRBV6-5
len: 13
j_gene: TRBJ2-1
CDR3nt: TGTGCCAGCAGTTTGGACTACGCCAATGAGCAGTTCTTC
CDR3aa: CASSLDYANEQFF

d_gene: -
abundance: many
v_gene: TRBV12-3/TRBV12-4
len: 14
j_gene: TRBJ2-3
CDR3nt: TGTGCCAGCAGTTCCGGGCGTAGCACAGATACGCAGTATTTT
CDR3aa: CASSSGRSTDTQYF

d_gene: TRBD2
abundance: -
v_gene: TRBV6-2/TRBV6-3
len: 18
j_gene: TRBJ2-5
CDR3nt: TGTGCCAGCAGTTACTCAACGACTAGCGGGGCTCAACAAGAGACCCAGTACTTC
CDR3aa: CASSYSTTSGAQQETQYF

d_gene: -
abundance: few
v_gene: TRBV5-5
len: 13
j_gene: TRBJ1-1
CDR3nt: TGTGCCAGCAGTTTCGAACCGAGCACTGAAGCTTTCTTT
CDR3aa: CASSFEPSTEAFF

d_gene: TRBD1
abundance: many
v_gene: TRBV24-1
len: 16
j_gene: TRBJ2-3
CDR3nt: TGTGCCACCAGTGATCTCCGGGACAGGGGACCAGATACGCAGTATTTT
CDR3aa: CATSDLRDRGPDTQYF

d_gene: -
abundance: -
v_gene: TRBV7-6
len: 15
j_gene: TRBJ2-1
CDR3nt: TGTGCCAGCAGCCCCCGGCAGGGGCGGTACCAAGAGCAGTTCTTC
CDR3aa: CASSPRQGRYQEQFF

d_gene: TRBD2
abundance: -
v_gene: TRBV14
len: 18
j_gene: TRBJ2-1
CDR3nt: TGTGCCAGCAGCCCAGGTGCTAGCGGGGCAAGGGGGTACAATGAGCAGTTCTTC
CDR3aa: CASSPGASGARGYNEQFF

d_gene: -
abundance: few
v_gene: TRBV2
len: 14
j_gene: TRBJ2-3
CDR3nt: TGTGCCAGCAGTGACCCGGGCAGCACAGATACGCAGTATTTT
CDR3aa: CASSDPGSTDTQYF

d_gene: TRBD2
abundance: many
v_gene: TRBV20-1
len: 15
j_gene: TRBJ2-3
CDR3nt: TGCAGTGCTAACAGCGAGCGGGAGAGGGGGGATACGCAGTATTTT
CDR3aa: CSANSERERGDTQYF

d_gene: TRBD2
abundance: few
v_gene: TRBV6-1
len: 15
j_gene: TRBJ2-7
CDR3nt: TGTGCCAGCACGGGTCGGGAGGCCCCCTTGGACGAGCAGTACTTC
CDR3aa: CASTGREAPLDEQYF

d_gene: -
abundance: many
v_gene: TRBV7-6
len: 16
j_gene: TRBJ2-3
CDR3nt: TGTGCCAGCAGCCCCGAAGCCACCTTAGGCACAGATACGCAGTATTTT
CDR3aa: CASSPEATLGTDTQYF